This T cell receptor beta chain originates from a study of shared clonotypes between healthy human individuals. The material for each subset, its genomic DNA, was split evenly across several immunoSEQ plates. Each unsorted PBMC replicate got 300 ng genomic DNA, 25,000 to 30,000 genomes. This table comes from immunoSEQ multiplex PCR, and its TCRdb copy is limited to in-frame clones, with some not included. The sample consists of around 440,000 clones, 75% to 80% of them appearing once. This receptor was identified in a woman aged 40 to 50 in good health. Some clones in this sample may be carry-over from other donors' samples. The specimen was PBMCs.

The CDR3 sequence is CASSGDFTDTQYF. DNA for the CDR3: TGTGCCAGCAGTGGAGACTTTACAGATACGCAGTATTTT. V usage is TRBV6-4 and J usage is TRBJ2-3; D gene uncertain. The CDR3 is made up of 13 amino acids. The germline V gene encodes CDR1 MRHNA and CDR2 SNTAGT. Trimming pared 4 bases from V and 3 bases from J, leaving 8 bases between.